Sequencing of this T cell receptor beta chain was carried out in a study of monozygotic twins with inflammatory bowel disease. Incorporation of UMIs carrying a 6-nucleotide sample barcode was performed by template switching. TCRdb reanalyzed the 5' RACE reads, giving one entry per CDR3 protein sequence and no DNA. This table lists approximately 150,000 distinct CDR3 sequences. Study-wide findings and caveats: IBD patients displayed reduced TCRbeta diversity (inverse Simpson) when set against healthy co-twins.

A note on this clonotype: Its antigen is undetermined.

The CDR3 runs to 14 residues. Germline CDR1 SGHRS, CDR2 YFSETQ. Source material: blood. This clonotype was sampled from a human donor with ulcerative colitis or Crohn's disease, or a healthy co-twin of an affected twin (not recorded which). V is TRBV5-1 and J is TRBJ2-1. The CDR3: CASSLSARLDEQFF.